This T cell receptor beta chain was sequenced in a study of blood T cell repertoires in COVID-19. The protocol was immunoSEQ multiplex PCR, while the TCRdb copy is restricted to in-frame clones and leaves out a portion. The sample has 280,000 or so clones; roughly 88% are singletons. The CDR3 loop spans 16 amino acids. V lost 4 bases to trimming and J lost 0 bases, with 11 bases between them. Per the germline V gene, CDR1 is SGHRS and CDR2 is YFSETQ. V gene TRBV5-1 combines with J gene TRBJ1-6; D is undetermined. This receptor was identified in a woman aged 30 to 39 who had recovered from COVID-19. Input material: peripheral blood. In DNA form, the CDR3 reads TGCGCCAGCAGCCTCACCATCAGCTCCTATAATTCACCCCTCCACTTT. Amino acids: CASSLTISSYNSPLHF. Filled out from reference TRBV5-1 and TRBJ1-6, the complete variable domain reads KAGVTQTPRYLIKTRGQQVTLSCSPISGHRSVSWYQQTPGQGLQFLFEYFSETQRNKGNFPGRFSGRQFSNSRSEMNVSTLELGDSALYLCASSLTISSYNSPLHFGNGTRLTVT.